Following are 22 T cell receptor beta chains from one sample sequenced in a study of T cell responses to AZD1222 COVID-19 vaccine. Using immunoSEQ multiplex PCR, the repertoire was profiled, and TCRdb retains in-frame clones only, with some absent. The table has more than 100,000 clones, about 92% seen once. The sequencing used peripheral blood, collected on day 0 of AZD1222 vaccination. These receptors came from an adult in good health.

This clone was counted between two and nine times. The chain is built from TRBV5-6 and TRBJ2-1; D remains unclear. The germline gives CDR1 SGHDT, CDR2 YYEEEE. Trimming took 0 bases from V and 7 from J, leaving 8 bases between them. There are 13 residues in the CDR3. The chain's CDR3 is CASSLAGPNEQFF. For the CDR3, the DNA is TGTGCCAGCAGCTTGGCAGGACCAAATGAGCAGTTCTTC.

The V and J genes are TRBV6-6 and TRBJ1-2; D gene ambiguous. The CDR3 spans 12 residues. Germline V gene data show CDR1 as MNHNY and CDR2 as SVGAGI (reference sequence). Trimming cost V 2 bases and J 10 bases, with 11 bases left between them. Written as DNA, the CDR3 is TGTGCCAGCAGTTACGACCGGGCTGTCTACACCTTC. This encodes CASSYDRAVYTF.

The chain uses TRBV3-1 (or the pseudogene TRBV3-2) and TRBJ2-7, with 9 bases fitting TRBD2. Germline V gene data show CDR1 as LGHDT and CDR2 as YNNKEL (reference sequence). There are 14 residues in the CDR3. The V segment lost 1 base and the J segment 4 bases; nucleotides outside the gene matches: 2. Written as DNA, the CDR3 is TGTGCCAGCAGCCAAGGGCTAGCGGGGTACGAGCAGTACTTC. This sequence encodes CASSQGLAGYEQYF.

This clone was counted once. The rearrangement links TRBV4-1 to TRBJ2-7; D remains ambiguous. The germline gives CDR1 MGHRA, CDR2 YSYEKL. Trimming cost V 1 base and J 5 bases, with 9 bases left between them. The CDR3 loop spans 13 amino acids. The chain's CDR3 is CASSQGVSDEQYF. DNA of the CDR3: TGCGCCAGCAGCCAAGGAGTCAGTGACGAGCAGTACTTC.

The DNA of the CDR3 is TGTGCCAGCAGTCTTGGGACAGGAGGCTCCTACGAGCAGTACTTC. Its translation is CASSLGTGGSYEQYF. The rearrangement uses TRBV27 and TRBJ2-7, with TRBD1 matching 8 bases. CDR3 length equals 15 residues. Trimming removed 5 bases from V and 0 bases from J; junction bases left unmatched: 6. The germline gives CDR1 MNHEY, CDR2 SMNVEV (reference sequence).

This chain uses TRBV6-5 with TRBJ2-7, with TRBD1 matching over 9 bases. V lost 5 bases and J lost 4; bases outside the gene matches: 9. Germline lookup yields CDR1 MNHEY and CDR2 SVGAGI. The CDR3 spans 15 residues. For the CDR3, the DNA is TGTGCCAGCAGTCCGGACAGGGGAAGTGGATACGAGCAGTACTTC. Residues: CASSPDRGSGYEQYF.

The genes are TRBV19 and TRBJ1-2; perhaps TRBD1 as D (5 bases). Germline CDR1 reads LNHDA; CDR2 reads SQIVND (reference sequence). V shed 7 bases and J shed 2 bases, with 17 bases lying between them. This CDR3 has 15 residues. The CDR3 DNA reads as TGTGCCAGTAATCCAGTCGGGGGGTCCAACTATGGCTACACCTTC. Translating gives CASNPVGGSNYGYTF.

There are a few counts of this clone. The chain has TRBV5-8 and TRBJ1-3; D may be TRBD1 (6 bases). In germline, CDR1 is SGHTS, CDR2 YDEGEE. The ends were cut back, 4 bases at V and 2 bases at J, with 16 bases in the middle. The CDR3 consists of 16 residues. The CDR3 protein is CASSPPRQVAGNTIYF. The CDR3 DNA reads TGTGCCAGCAGCCCCCCTCGACAGGTTGCTGGAAACACCATATATTTT.

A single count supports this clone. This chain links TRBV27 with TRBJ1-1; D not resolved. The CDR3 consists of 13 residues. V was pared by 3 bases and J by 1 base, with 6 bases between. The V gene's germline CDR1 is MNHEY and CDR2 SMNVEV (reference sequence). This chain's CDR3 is CASSFVQNTEAFF. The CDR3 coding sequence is TGTGCCAGCAGTTTCGTGCAGAACACTGAAGCTTTCTTT.

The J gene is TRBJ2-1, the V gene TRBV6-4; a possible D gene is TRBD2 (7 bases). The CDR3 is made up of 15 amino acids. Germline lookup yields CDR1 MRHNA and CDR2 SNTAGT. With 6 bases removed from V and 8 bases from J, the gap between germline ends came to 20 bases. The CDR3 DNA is TGTGCCAGCAGGATAGAGGGGGGGCCGGGCGATGAGCAGTTCTTC. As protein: CASRIEGGPGDEQFF.

In nucleotides, the CDR3 is TGTGCCACCAGCAGAGACAGGGGGCCTAACTATGGCTACACCTTC. Amino acids: CATSRDRGPNYGYTF. This chain uses TRBV15 with TRBJ1-2; 8 positions agree with TRBD1. CDR1 and CDR2 (germline): LNHNV, YYDKDF (reference sequence). V was clipped by 0 bases and J by 0 bases; unmatched bases: 0. The CDR3 loop spans 15 amino acids.

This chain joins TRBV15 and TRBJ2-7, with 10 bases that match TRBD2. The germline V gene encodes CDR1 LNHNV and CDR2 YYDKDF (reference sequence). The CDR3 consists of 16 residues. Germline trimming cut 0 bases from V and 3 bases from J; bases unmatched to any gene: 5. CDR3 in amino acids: CATSRDLAGANYEQYF. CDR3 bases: TGTGCCACCAGCAGAGATCTAGCGGGGGCGAACTACGAGCAGTACTTC.

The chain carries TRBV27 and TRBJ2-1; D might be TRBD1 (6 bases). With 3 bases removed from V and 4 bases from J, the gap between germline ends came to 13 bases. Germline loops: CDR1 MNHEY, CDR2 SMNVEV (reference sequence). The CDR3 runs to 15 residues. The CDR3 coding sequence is TGTGCCAGCAGTTTTCAGGGGTCGGGTTACAATGAGCAGTTCTTC. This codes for CASSFQGSGYNEQFF.

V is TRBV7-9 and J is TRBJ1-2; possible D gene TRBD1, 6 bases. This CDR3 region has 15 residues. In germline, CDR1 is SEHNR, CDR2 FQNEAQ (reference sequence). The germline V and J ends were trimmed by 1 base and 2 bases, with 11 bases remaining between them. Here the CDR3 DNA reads TGTGCCAGCAGCTTAGTTCCAGGGGCGAACTATGGCTACACCTTC. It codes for CASSLVPGANYGYTF. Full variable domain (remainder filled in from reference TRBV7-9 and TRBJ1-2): DTGVSQNPRHKITKRGQNVTFRCDPISEHNRLYWYRQTLGQGPEFLTYFQNEAQLEKSRLLSDRFSAERPKGSFSTLEIQRTEQGDSAMYLCASSLVPGANYGYTFGSGTRLTVV.

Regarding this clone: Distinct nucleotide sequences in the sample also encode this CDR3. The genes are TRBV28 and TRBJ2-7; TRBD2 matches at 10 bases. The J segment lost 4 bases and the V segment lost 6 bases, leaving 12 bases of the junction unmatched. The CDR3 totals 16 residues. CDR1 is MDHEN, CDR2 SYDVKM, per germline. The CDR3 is CASRITSGVSSYEQYF. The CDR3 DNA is TGTGCCAGCAGAATTACTAGCGGGGTGAGCTCTTACGAGCAGTACTTC.

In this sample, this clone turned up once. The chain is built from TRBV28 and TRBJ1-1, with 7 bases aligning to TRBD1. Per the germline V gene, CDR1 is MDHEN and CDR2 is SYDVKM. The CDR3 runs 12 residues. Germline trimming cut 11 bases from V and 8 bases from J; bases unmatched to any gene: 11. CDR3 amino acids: CAAGHRGFEAFF. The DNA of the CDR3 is TGTGCCGCAGGCCACAGGGGCTTCGAAGCTTTCTTT.

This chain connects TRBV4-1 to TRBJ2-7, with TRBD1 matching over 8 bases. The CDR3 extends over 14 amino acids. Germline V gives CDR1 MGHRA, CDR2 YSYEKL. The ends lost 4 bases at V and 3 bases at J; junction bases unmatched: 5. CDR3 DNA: TGCGCCAGCAGCCTGGGACAGGAAGTCTACGAGCAGTACTTC. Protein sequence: CASSLGQEVYEQYF.

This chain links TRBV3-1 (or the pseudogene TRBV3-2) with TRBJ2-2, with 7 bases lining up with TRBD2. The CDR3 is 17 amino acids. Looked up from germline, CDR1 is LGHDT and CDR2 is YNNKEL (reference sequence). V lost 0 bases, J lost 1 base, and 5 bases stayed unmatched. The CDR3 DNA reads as TGTGCCAGCAGCCAAGAAGGGGTAGCGGGGAACACCGGGGAGCTGTTTTTT. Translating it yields CASSQEGVAGNTGELFF.

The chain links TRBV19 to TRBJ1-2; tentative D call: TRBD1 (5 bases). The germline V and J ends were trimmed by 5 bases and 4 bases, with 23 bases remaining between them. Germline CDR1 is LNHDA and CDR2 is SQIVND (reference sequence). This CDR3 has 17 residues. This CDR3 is CASSPTDLRVGLYGYTF. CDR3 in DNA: TGTGCCAGTAGTCCCACCGACCTCAGGGTAGGGCTCTATGGCTACACCTTC.

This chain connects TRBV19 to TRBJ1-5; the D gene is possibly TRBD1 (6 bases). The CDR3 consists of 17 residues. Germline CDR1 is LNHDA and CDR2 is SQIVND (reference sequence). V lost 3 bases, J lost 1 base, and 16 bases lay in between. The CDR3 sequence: CASSIDLNRVSNQPQHF. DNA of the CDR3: TGTGCCAGTAGTATTGACCTCAACAGGGTGAGCAATCAGCCCCAGCATTTT.

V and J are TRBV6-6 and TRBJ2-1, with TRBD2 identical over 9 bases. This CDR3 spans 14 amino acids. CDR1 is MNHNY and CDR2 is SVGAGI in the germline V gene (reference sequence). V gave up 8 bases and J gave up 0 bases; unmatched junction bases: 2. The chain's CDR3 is CASDSGSSYNEQFF. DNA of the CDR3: TGTGCCAGCGATAGCGGGAGCTCCTACAATGAGCAGTTCTTC.

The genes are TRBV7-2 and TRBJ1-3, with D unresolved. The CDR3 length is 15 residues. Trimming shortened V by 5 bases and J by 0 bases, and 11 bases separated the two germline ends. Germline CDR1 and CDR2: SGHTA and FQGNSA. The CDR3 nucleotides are TGTGCCAGCAGCCCTTCACAAATCTCTGGAAACACCATATATTTT. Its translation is CASSPSQISGNTIYF.